This TCR beta chain derives from a study of T cells in Graves' hyperthyroidism and ophthalmopathy. Of note for this clonotype: Its antigen remains unknown.

Authors of the study amplified TCR beta CDR3 regions from RNA transcripts. Researchers ran a first-round RT-PCR on the TCR CDR3 using the HTBI primer set. TCRdb processed the multiplex PCR reads anew with MiXCR; each CDR3 protein has one entry. The data contain about 540,000 distinct CDR3 sequences, around 46% of them seen just once; the ten biggest clones take up about 7.8%. The CDR3 totals 15 residues. The germline gives CDR1 SGHAT, CDR2 FQNNGV. The V gene end was trimmed by 5 bases and the J gene end by 3 bases; junction bases not matched to a gene: 4. Uncontrolled infection, other autoimmune disease, pregnancy and lactation each barred patients from inclusion. The diagnoses drew upon clinical symptoms, serum thyroxine and TRAb, thyroid ultrasound and orbital computed tomography. Findings of the study overall: The model identified upcoming ophthalmopathy a median approximately 6.5 months ahead of onset.

J is TRBJ2-7 and V is TRBV11-2, with 13 bases aligning to TRBD2. Sequenced material: peripheral blood or thyroid tissue (not recorded which). This receptor was identified in a woman between 18 and 30 years old with Graves' hyperthyroidism. CDR3 bases: TGTGCCAGCAGCGAGGGGACTAGCGGGGACTACGAGCAGTACTTC. Encoded protein: CASSEGTSGDYEQYF.